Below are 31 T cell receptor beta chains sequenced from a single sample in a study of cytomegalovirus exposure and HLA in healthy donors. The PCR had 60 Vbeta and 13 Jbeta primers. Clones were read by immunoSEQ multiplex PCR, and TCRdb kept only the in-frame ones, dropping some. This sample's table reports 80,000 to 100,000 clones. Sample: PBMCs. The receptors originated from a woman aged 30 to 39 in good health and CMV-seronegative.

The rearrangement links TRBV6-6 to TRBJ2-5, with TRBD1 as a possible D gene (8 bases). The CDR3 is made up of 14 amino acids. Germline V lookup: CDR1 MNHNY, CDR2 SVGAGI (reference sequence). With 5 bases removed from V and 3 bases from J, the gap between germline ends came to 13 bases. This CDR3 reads CASSKQGGEETQYF. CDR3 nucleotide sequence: TGTGCCAGCAGTAAACAGGGGGGGGAAGAGACCCAGTACTTC.

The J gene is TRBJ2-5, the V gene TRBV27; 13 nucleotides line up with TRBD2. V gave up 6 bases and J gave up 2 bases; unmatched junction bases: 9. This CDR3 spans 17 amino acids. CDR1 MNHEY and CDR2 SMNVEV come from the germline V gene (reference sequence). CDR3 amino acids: CASSPGLAGTIQETQYF. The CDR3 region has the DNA TGTGCCAGCAGCCCGGGACTAGCGGGAACCATACAAGAGACCCAGTACTTC.

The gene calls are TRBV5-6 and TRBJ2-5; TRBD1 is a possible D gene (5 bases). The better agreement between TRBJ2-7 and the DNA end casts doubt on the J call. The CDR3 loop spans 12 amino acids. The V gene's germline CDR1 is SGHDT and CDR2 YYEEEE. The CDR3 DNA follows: TGTGCCAGCAGAGCACAGGATTACGAGCAGTACTTC. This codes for CASRAQDYEQYF.

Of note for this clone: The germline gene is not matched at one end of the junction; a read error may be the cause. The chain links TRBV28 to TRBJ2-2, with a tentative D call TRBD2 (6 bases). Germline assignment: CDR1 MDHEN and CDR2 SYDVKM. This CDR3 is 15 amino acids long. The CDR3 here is CASSFGGANTGELFF. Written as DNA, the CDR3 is TGTGCCAGCAGTTTCGGAGGGGCGAATACCGGGGAGCTGTTTTTT.

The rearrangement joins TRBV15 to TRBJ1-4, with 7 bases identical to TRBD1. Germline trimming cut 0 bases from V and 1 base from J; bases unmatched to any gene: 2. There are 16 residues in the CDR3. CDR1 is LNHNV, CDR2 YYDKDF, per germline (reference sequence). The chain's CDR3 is CATSRDQGGTNEKLFF. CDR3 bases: TGTGCCACCAGCAGAGATCAGGGGGGAACTAATGAAAAACTGTTTTTT. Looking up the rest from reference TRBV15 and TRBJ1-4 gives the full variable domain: DAMVIQNPRYQVTQFGKPVTLSCSQTLNHNVMYWYQQKSSQAPKLLFHYYDKDFNNEADTPDNFQSRRPNTSFCFLDIRSPGLGDTAMYLCATSRDQGGTNEKLFFGSGTQLSVL.

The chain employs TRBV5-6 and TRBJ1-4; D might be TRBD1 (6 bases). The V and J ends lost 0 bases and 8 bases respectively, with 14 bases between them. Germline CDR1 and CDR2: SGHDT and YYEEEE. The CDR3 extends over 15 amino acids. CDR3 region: CASSLEFGTREKLFF. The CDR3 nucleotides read TGTGCCAGCAGCTTGGAATTCGGGACAAGGGAAAAACTGTTTTTT.

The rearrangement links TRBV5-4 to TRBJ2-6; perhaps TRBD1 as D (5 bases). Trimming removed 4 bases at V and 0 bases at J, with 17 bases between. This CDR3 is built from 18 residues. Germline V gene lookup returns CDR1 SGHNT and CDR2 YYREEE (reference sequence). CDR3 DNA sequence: TGTGCCAGCAGCCCACGAAGGGGCGCTTTCTCTGGGGCCAACGTCCTGACTTTC. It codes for CASSPRRGAFSGANVLTF.

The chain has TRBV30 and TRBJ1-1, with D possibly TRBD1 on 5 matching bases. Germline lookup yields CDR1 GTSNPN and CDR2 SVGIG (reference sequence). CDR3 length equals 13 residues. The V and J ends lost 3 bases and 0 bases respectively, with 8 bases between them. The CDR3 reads CAWRGGMNTEAFF. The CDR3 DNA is TGTGCCTGGAGGGGGGGAATGAACACTGAAGCTTTCTTT.

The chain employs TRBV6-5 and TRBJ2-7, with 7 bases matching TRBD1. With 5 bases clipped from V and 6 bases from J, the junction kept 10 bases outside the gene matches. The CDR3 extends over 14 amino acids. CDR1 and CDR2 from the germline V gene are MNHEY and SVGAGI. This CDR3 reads CASSKTRQGREQYF. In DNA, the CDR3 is TGTGCCAGCAGTAAAACTCGACAGGGCCGCGAGCAGTACTTC.

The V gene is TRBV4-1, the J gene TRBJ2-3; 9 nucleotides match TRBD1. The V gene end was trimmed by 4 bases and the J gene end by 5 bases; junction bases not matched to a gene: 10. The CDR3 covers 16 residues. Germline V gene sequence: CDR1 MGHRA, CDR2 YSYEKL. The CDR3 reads CASSLTTGGLIDTQYF. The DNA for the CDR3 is TGCGCCAGCAGCCTGACCACAGGGGGCCTTATAGATACGCAGTATTTT.

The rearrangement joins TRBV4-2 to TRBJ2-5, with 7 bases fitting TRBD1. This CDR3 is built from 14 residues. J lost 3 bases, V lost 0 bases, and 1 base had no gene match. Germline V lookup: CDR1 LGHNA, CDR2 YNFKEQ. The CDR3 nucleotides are TGTGCCAGCAGCCAAGAGACAGGGAAAGAGACCCAGTACTTC. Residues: CASSQETGKETQYF.

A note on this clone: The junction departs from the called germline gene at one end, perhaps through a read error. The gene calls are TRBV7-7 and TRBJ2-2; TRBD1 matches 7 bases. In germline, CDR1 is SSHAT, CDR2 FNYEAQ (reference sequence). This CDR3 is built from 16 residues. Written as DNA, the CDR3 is TGTGCTAGCAGCTTAGCGCAGGGGGTAGGAACCGGGGAGCTGTTTTTT. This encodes CASSLAQGVGTGELFF. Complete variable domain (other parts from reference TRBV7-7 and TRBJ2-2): GAGVSQSPRYKVTKRGQDVTLRCDPISSHATLYWYQQALGQGPEFLTYFNYEAQPDKSGLPSDRFSAERPEGSISTLTIQRTEQRDSAMYRCASSLAQGVGTGELFFGEGSRLTVL.

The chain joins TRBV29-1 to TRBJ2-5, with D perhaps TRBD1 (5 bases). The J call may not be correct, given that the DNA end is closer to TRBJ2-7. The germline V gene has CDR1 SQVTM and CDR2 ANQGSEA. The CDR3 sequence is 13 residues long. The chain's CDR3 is CSVHTVGVYEQYF. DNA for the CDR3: TGCAGCGTTCATACAGTAGGGGTCTACGAGCAGTACTTC.

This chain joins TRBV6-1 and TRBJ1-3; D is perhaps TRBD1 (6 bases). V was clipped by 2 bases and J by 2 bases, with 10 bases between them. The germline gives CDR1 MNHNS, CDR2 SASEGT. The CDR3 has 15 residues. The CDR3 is CASSELGGPGNTIYF. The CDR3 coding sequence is TGTGCCAGCAGTGAATTGGGGGGGCCTGGAAACACCATATATTTT.

The CDR3 sequence is CASSRWGRTSGAYNEQFF. In DNA, the CDR3 is TGTGCCAGTAGCAGATGGGGAAGGACTAGCGGGGCCTACAATGAGCAGTTCTTC. The chain couples TRBV19 to TRBJ2-1; 12 bases line up with TRBD2. The CDR3 sequence is 18 residues long. V was pared by 6 bases and J by 2 bases, with 11 bases of the junction left unmatched. Germline V CDR1 and CDR2: LNHDA, SQIVND (reference sequence).

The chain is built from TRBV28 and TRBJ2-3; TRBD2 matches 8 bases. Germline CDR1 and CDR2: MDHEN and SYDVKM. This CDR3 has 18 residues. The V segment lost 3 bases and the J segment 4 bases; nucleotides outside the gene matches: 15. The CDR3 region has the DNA TGTGCCAGCAGTTTTTTGGTAGCGGGAACTCTAGGGGCAGATACGCAGTATTTT. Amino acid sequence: CASSFLVAGTLGADTQYF.

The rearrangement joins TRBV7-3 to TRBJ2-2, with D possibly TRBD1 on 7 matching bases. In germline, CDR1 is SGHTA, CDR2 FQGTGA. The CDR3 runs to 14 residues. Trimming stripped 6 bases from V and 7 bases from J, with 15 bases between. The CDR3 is CASRTGDLDGELFF. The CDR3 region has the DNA TGTGCCAGCAGAACAGGGGACTTGGACGGGGAGCTGTTTTTT.

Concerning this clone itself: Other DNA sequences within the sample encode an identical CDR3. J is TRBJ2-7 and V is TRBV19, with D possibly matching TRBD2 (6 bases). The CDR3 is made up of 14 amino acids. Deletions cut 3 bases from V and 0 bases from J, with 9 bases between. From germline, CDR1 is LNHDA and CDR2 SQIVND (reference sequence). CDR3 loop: CASSIGTGSYEQYF. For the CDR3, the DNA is TGTGCCAGTAGTATTGGGACTGGCTCCTACGAGCAGTACTTC. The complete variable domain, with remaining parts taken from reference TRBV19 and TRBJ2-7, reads DGGITQSPKYLFRKEGQNVTLSCEQNLNHDAMYWYRQDPGQGLRLIYYSQIVNDFQKGDIAEGYSVSREKKESFPLTVTSAQKNPTAFYLCASSIGTGSYEQYFGPGTRLTVT.

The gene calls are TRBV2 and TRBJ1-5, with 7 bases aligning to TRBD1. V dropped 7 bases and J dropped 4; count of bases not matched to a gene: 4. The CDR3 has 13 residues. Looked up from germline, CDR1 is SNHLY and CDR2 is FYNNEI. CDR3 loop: CASTSDRNQPQHF. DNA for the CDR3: TGTGCCAGCACCTCGGACAGGAATCAGCCCCAGCATTTT. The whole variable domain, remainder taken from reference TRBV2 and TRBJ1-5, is EPEVTQTPSHQVTQMGQEVILRCVPISNHLYFYWYRQILGQKVEFLVSFYNNEISEKSEIFDDQFSVERPDGSNFTLKIRSTKLEDSAMYFCASTSDRNQPQHFGDGTRLSIL.

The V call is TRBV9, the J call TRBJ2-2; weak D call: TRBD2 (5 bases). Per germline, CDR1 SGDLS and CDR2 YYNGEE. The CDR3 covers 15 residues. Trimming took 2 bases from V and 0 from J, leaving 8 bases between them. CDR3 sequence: CASSVEVANTGELFF. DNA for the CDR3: TGTGCCAGCAGCGTGGAGGTCGCGAACACCGGGGAGCTGTTTTTT.

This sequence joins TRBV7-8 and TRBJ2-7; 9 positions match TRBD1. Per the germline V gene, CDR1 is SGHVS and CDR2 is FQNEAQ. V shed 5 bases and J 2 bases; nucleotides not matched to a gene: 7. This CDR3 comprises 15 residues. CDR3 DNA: TGTGCCAGCAGCATACCGGGACAGGGAACCTACGAGCAGTACTTC. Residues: CASSIPGQGTYEQYF.

The CDR3 spells CASSNWRNTIYF. Here the CDR3 DNA reads TGTGCCAGCAGTAATTGGCGAAACACCATATATTTT. The chain employs TRBV2 and TRBJ1-3; D not certain. V lost 5 bases to trimming and J lost 5 bases, with 7 bases between them. The CDR3 consists of 12 residues. CDR1 SNHLY and CDR2 FYNNEI come from the germline V gene.

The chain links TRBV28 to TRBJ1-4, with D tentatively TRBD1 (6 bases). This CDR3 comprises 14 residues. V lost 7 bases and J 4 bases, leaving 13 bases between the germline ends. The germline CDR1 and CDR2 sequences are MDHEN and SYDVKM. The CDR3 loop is CASNLQGRNEKLFF. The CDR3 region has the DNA TGTGCCAGCAATCTACAGGGACGTAATGAAAAACTGTTTTTT.

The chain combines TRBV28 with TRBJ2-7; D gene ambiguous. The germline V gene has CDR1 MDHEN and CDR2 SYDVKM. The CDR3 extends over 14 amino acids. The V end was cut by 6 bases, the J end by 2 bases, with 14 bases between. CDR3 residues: CASSPVGPTYEQYF. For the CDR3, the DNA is TGTGCCAGCAGCCCGGTTGGGCCGACCTACGAGCAGTACTTC.

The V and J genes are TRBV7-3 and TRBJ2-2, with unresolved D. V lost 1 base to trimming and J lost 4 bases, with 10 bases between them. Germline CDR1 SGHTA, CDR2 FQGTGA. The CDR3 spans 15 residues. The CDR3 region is CASSLNSPGTGELFF. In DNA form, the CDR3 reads TGTGCCAGCAGCTTAAACTCGCCGGGCACCGGGGAGCTGTTTTTT.

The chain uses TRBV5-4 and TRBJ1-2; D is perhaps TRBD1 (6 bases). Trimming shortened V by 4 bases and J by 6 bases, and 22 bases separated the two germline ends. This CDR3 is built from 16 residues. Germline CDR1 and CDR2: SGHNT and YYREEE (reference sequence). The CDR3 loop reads CASSRQFQGSKDGYTF. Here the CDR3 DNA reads TGTGCCAGCAGCCGTCAATTCCAGGGGTCGAAGGATGGCTACACCTTC.

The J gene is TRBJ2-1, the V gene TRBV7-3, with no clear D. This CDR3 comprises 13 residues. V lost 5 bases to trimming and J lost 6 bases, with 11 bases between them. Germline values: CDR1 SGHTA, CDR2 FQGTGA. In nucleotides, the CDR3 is TGTGCCAGCAGCCCCGACTGGTCCAATGAGCAGTTCTTC. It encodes CASSPDWSNEQFF. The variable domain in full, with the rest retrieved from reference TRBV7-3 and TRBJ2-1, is GAGVSQTPSNKVTEKGKYVELRCDPISGHTALYWYRQSLGQGPEFLIYFQGTGAADDSGLPNDRFFAVRPEGSVSTLKIQRTERGDSAVYLCASSPDWSNEQFFGPGTRLTVL.

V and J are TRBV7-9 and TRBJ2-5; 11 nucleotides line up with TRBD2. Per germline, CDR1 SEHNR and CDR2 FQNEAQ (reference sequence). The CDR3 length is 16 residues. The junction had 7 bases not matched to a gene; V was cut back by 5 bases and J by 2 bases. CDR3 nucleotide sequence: TGTGCCAGCAGCCTGAGTAGCGGGGGGGAACAAGAGACCCAGTACTTC. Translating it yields CASSLSSGGEQETQYF.

The CDR3 DNA follows: TGTGCCAGCAGTCGCCCCGAGGGCCGGGACAGGGAAGAAAAACTGTTTTTT. It is translated as CASSRPEGRDREEKLFF. The gene calls are TRBV28 and TRBJ1-4; 9 nucleotides line up with TRBD1. Germline CDR1 is MDHEN and CDR2 is SYDVKM. V shed 5 bases, J shed 8 bases, and the junction held 15 bases outside the gene matches. This CDR3 region has 17 residues.

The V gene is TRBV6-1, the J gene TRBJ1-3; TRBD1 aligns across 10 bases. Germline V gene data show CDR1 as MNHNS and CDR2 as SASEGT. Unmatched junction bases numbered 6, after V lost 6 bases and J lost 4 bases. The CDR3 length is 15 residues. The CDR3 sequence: CASSNGQGEGNTIYF. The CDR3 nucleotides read TGTGCCAGCAGCAATGGACAGGGGGAAGGAAACACCATATATTTT.

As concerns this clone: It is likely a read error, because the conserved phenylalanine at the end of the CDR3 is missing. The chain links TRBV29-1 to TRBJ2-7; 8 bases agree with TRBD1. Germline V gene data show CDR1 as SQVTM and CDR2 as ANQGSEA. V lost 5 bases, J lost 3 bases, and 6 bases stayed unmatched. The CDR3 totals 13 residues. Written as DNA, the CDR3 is TGCAGCGTTAGTACGGGACAGGTCTACGAGCAGTACCTC. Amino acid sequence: CSVSTGQVYEQYL.